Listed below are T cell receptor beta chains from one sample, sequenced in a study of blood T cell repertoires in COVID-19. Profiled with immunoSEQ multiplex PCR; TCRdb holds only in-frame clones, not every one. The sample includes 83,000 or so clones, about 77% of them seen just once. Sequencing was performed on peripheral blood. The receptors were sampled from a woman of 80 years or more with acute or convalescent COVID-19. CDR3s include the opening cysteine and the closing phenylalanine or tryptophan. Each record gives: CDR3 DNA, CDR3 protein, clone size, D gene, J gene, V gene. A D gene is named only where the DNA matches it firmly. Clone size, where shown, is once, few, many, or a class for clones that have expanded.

cdr3_nt: TGTGCCACCAGTGATTTGGAATCCGGGACATCCAAGCAGTACTTC
cdr3_aa: CATSDLESGTSKQYF
clone_size: -
d_call: -
j_call: TRBJ2-7
v_call: TRBV24-1

cdr3_nt: TGTGCCTCAACGTTCAGGGCTGGGGCCAACGTCCTGACTTTC
cdr3_aa: CASTFRAGANVLTF
clone_size: -
d_call: -
j_call: TRBJ2-6
v_call: TRBV30

cdr3_nt: TGTGCCAGCAGCCCACGGGACAGGGTGAGGATGAACACTGAAGCTTTCTTT
cdr3_aa: CASSPRDRVRMNTEAFF
clone_size: -
d_call: TRBD1
j_call: TRBJ1-1
v_call: TRBV7-9

cdr3_nt: TGTGCCAGCTCCCCTCGGGGGGAAGACAGCGAGCAGTACTTC
cdr3_aa: CASSPRGEDSEQYF
clone_size: -
d_call: TRBD2
j_call: TRBJ2-7
v_call: TRBV18

cdr3_nt: TGTGCCACCGGAGGGGCTGGAAACACCATATATTTT
cdr3_aa: CATGGAGNTIYF
clone_size: -
d_call: -
j_call: TRBJ1-3
v_call: TRBV24-1

cdr3_nt: TGTGCCAGCAGTTTATACGGGACAGGGTTCTATGGCTACACCTTC
cdr3_aa: CASSLYGTGFYGYTF
clone_size: -
d_call: TRBD1
j_call: TRBJ1-2
v_call: TRBV27

cdr3_nt: TGTGCCAGTAGCCGATCCTCCGGGACAGGGGTCTCTGGAAACACCATATATTTT
cdr3_aa: CASSRSSGTGVSGNTIYF
clone_size: -
d_call: TRBD1
j_call: TRBJ1-3
v_call: TRBV19

cdr3_nt: TGTGCCAGCACTCCAGGACAGGCACCTAACTATGGCTACACCTTC
cdr3_aa: CASTPGQAPNYGYTF
clone_size: -
d_call: TRBD1
j_call: TRBJ1-2
v_call: TRBV2

cdr3_nt: TGTGCCAGCAGTGAAGGGACAGGGATCTACAATGAGCAGTTCTTC
cdr3_aa: CASSEGTGIYNEQFF
clone_size: -
d_call: TRBD1
j_call: TRBJ2-1
v_call: TRBV6-1

cdr3_nt: TGCGCCAGCAGCGTGGGACAGAACTCAGATACGCAGTATTTT
cdr3_aa: CASSVGQNSDTQYF
clone_size: -
d_call: TRBD1
j_call: TRBJ2-3
v_call: TRBV5-1

cdr3_nt: TGTGCCAGCAGTCGGACACCGACCCTTAGCAATCAGCCCCAGCATTTT
cdr3_aa: CASSRTPTLSNQPQHF
clone_size: -
d_call: -
j_call: TRBJ1-5
v_call: TRBV6-2/TRBV6-3

cdr3_nt: TGCGCCAGCAGCCAAGATAGGGGGTACCGAGATACGCAGTATTTT
cdr3_aa: CASSQDRGYRDTQYF
clone_size: -
d_call: -
j_call: TRBJ2-3
v_call: TRBV4-3

cdr3_nt: TGTGCCAGCAGTTACTCGGGCAGGGGGAATTCACCCCTCCACTTT
cdr3_aa: CASSYSGRGNSPLHF
clone_size: few
d_call: TRBD1
j_call: TRBJ1-6
v_call: TRBV6-5

cdr3_nt: TGTGCCAGCAGGCCCCGGGCGCGGGAGGGCCGCACCGGGGAGCTGTTTTTT
cdr3_aa: CASRPRAREGRTGELFF
clone_size: -
d_call: TRBD2
j_call: TRBJ2-2
v_call: TRBV7-8

cdr3_nt: TGTGCCAGCAGCCAATCGATACAGGTCAACAATGAGCAGTTCTTC
cdr3_aa: CASSQSIQVNNEQFF
clone_size: once
d_call: -
j_call: TRBJ2-1
v_call: TRBV3-1/TRBV3-2

cdr3_nt: TGTGCCAGCAGCCAAGATCTATCAGGATACGAGCAGTACTTC
cdr3_aa: CASSQDLSGYEQYF
clone_size: -
d_call: -
j_call: TRBJ2-7
v_call: TRBV3-1/TRBV3-2

cdr3_nt: TGTGCCTGGAGTGATCAAGGACGGGGTGGTACTGAAGCTTTCTTT
cdr3_aa: CAWSDQGRGGTEAFF
clone_size: few
d_call: -
j_call: TRBJ1-1
v_call: TRBV30

cdr3_nt: TGTGCCAGCTCCCCGGGACTAGCGCTCCGAGACATTCAGTACTTC
cdr3_aa: CASSPGLALRDIQYF
clone_size: -
d_call: TRBD2
j_call: TRBJ2-4
v_call: TRBV18

cdr3_nt: TGTGCCAGCAGCGTAGCGGGGGAGGGCACAGATACGCAGTATTTT
cdr3_aa: CASSVAGEGTDTQYF
clone_size: -
d_call: -
j_call: TRBJ2-3
v_call: TRBV9

cdr3_nt: TGTGCCAGCAGTTCTTCAGGGGGTTCGGCCACCTACGAGCAGTACTTC
cdr3_aa: CASSSSGGSATYEQYF
clone_size: -
d_call: TRBD1
j_call: TRBJ2-7
v_call: TRBV28

cdr3_nt: TGTGCTAGCAGCTTAGGGTTAGCGGGAGACACCGGGGAGCTGTTTTTT
cdr3_aa: CASSLGLAGDTGELFF
clone_size: few
d_call: TRBD2
j_call: TRBJ2-2
v_call: TRBV7-7

cdr3_nt: TGCGCCAGCAGCTTGGATGACGGGTGGAACGAGCAGTACTTC
cdr3_aa: CASSLDDGWNEQYF
clone_size: -
d_call: -
j_call: TRBJ2-7
v_call: TRBV5-1

cdr3_nt: TGTGCCAGCAGTGGCGGGACCCCAGGCGAGCAGTACTTC
cdr3_aa: CASSGGTPGEQYF
clone_size: few
d_call: -
j_call: TRBJ2-7
v_call: TRBV12-3/TRBV12-4

cdr3_nt: TGTGCCAGCAGTGAGTCAGGGGGGCCCGGGGAGCTGTTTTTT
cdr3_aa: CASSESGGPGELFF
clone_size: -
d_call: -
j_call: TRBJ2-2
v_call: TRBV2

cdr3_nt: TGTGCCAGCAGCCAAGATGCCAGCGGGGGGTACGAGCAGTACTTC
cdr3_aa: CASSQDASGGYEQYF
clone_size: once
d_call: TRBD2
j_call: TRBJ2-7
v_call: TRBV4-2

cdr3_nt: TGTGCCAGCAGCCGACAGGGGGCTGCTGAAGCTTTCTTT
cdr3_aa: CASSRQGAAEAFF
clone_size: -
d_call: TRBD1
j_call: TRBJ1-1
v_call: TRBV11-2

cdr3_nt: TGTGCCAGCACCGAAGGGGACAGGTACACAGATACGCAGTATTTT
cdr3_aa: CASTEGDRYTDTQYF
clone_size: few
d_call: TRBD1
j_call: TRBJ2-3
v_call: TRBV2

cdr3_nt: TGTGCCAGCAGCCCCCAAACAGGGGCCCAAGAGACCCAGTACTTC
cdr3_aa: CASSPQTGAQETQYF
clone_size: -
d_call: TRBD1
j_call: TRBJ2-5
v_call: TRBV9

cdr3_nt: TGTGCCAGCAGCCTTGGACAGGGTAGGGTGAACACTGAAGCTTTCTTT
cdr3_aa: CASSLGQGRVNTEAFF
clone_size: many
d_call: TRBD1
j_call: TRBJ1-1
v_call: TRBV4-2

cdr3_nt: TGTGCCACCCAAACAGAGCCTCATGAAAAACTGTTTTTT
cdr3_aa: CATQTEPHEKLFF
clone_size: -
d_call: -
j_call: TRBJ1-4
v_call: TRBV30

cdr3_nt: TGTGCCAGCAGCCTTCAGTTCTTGAACACTGAAGCTTTCTTT
cdr3_aa: CASSLQFLNTEAFF
clone_size: -
d_call: -
j_call: TRBJ1-1
v_call: TRBV7-2

cdr3_nt: TGTGCCAGCAGCCCCAAGGTTCGGGACTATGGCTACACCTTC
cdr3_aa: CASSPKVRDYGYTF
clone_size: -
d_call: -
j_call: TRBJ1-2
v_call: TRBV9

cdr3_nt: TGTGCCAGCAGACAAGGGGGCAATGGCTACACCTTC
cdr3_aa: CASRQGGNGYTF
clone_size: -
d_call: TRBD1
j_call: TRBJ1-2
v_call: TRBV14

cdr3_nt: TGTGCCAGCTCACCGCCAAACAGGGGTCCCGAAGCTTTCTTT
cdr3_aa: CASSPPNRGPEAFF
clone_size: -
d_call: TRBD1
j_call: TRBJ1-1
v_call: TRBV18

cdr3_nt: TGTGCCAGCAGCTTAGATCTAGACTCTGGAAACACCATATATTTT
cdr3_aa: CASSLDLDSGNTIYF
clone_size: -
d_call: -
j_call: TRBJ1-3
v_call: TRBV7-2

cdr3_nt: TGCGCCAGCAGTTCCGTAGCGGGGGTAGGGAATGAGCAGTTCTTC
cdr3_aa: CASSSVAGVGNEQFF
clone_size: -
d_call: TRBD2
j_call: TRBJ2-1
v_call: TRBV10-2

cdr3_nt: TGCAGCGTTTCTAAACAGGGTCGGACAGATACGCAGTATTTT
cdr3_aa: CSVSKQGRTDTQYF
clone_size: -
d_call: -
j_call: TRBJ2-3
v_call: TRBV29-1

cdr3_nt: TGTGCCAGTAGTCAAACAGGGGCTGGAAACACCATATATTTT
cdr3_aa: CASSQTGAGNTIYF
clone_size: few
d_call: TRBD1
j_call: TRBJ1-3
v_call: TRBV19

cdr3_nt: TGTGCCAGCAGTGACCCGGGTTATAGCAATCAGCCCCAGCATTTT
cdr3_aa: CASSDPGYSNQPQHF
clone_size: -
d_call: -
j_call: TRBJ1-5
v_call: TRBV2

cdr3_nt: TGTGCCAGCAGCTTAGGACTTTATAACACCTACGAGCAGTACTTC
cdr3_aa: CASSLGLYNTYEQYF
clone_size: -
d_call: -
j_call: TRBJ2-7
v_call: TRBV7-2

cdr3_nt: TGTGCCAGCAGCCTAGTAGGGGTTTATCAGCCCCAGCATTTT
cdr3_aa: CASSLVGVYQPQHF
clone_size: once
d_call: -
j_call: TRBJ1-5
v_call: TRBV28

cdr3_nt: TGTGCCAGCAGCTTAAGACTAGCGGCTTCCACAGATACGCAGTATTTT
cdr3_aa: CASSLRLAASTDTQYF
clone_size: -
d_call: TRBD2
j_call: TRBJ2-3
v_call: TRBV7-2

cdr3_nt: TGTGCCAGTTCAGGTACTAATGAAAAACTGTTTTTT
cdr3_aa: CASSGTNEKLFF
clone_size: few
d_call: -
j_call: TRBJ1-4
v_call: TRBV2

cdr3_nt: TGTGCCAGCAGTCTCGGGACAGGGTGGAATCTTGGCAATCAGCCCCAGCATTTT
cdr3_aa: CASSLGTGWNLGNQPQHF
clone_size: -
d_call: TRBD1
j_call: TRBJ1-5
v_call: TRBV6-2/TRBV6-3

cdr3_nt: TGTGCCAGCAGCGTAGGATGGGAGGGGAGAGGCGGCTACACCTTC
cdr3_aa: CASSVGWEGRGGYTF
clone_size: -
d_call: -
j_call: TRBJ1-2
v_call: TRBV9

cdr3_nt: TGTGCCAGCAGCCGGGACAGCAATTACGAGCAGTACTTC
cdr3_aa: CASSRDSNYEQYF
clone_size: -
d_call: TRBD1
j_call: TRBJ2-7
v_call: TRBV6-2/TRBV6-3

cdr3_nt: TGCGCCAGCAGCTTGGACAGGATCCAGTCACCCCTCCACTTT
cdr3_aa: CASSLDRIQSPLHF
clone_size: -
d_call: -
j_call: TRBJ1-6
v_call: TRBV5-1

cdr3_nt: TGTGCCAGCACTCCGGGACAGGGGCTCTACGAGCAGTACTTC
cdr3_aa: CASTPGQGLYEQYF
clone_size: -
d_call: -
j_call: TRBJ2-7
v_call: TRBV21-1

cdr3_nt: TGTGCCAGCAGCCCCGGACAGGGTCGACAAGAGACCCAGTACTTC
cdr3_aa: CASSPGQGRQETQYF
clone_size: -
d_call: TRBD1
j_call: TRBJ2-5
v_call: TRBV7-6

cdr3_nt: TGTGCCAGCAGCTCGACAGGGTTCGATGAGCAGTTCTTC
cdr3_aa: CASSSTGFDEQFF
clone_size: once
d_call: TRBD1
j_call: TRBJ2-1
v_call: TRBV11-3

cdr3_nt: TGTGCCAGCAGTGCGAGACAGGGGGGAACAACAGATACGCAGTATTTT
cdr3_aa: CASSARQGGTTDTQYF
clone_size: -
d_call: TRBD1
j_call: TRBJ2-3
v_call: TRBV6-1

cdr3_nt: TGTGCCAGCAGCTTAAGACAGGGTCGGATTAGCAATCAGCCCCAGCATTTT
cdr3_aa: CASSLRQGRISNQPQHF
clone_size: -
d_call: TRBD1
j_call: TRBJ1-5
v_call: TRBV7-8

cdr3_nt: TGTGCCAGTACGGGACTAGCGGGGACCAATGAGCAGTTCTTC
cdr3_aa: CASTGLAGTNEQFF
clone_size: -
d_call: TRBD2
j_call: TRBJ2-1
v_call: TRBV19